The rows below give T cell receptor beta chains drawn from one sample of a study of Ad26.COV2.S vaccination and SARS-CoV-2 variants. Method: immunoSEQ multiplex PCR; TCRdb's copy keeps in-frame clones and lacks some. The table lists roughly 350,000 clones, roughly 84% of them singletons. The specimen comprised peripheral blood, sampled in a trial of Ad26.COV2.S vaccine versus placebo. The receptor set was obtained from a person between 18 and 59 years old who received the Ad26.COV2.S COVID-19 vaccine or a placebo. Each CDR3 is given with its conserved first and last residue. Each record gives: clone size, J gene, D gene, V gene, CDR3 DNA, CDR3 protein. A D gene is named only where the DNA matches it firmly. Expanded clones are given a class, and other clones once, few, many or no size at all.

.,TRBJ2-1,TRBD2,TRBV4-2,TGTGCCAGCAGCCAAGAGAGTGATAGCGGGGGGGCGTACTACAATGAGCAGTTCTTC,CASSQESDSGGAYYNEQFF
.,TRBJ2-7,.,TRBV5-1,TGCGCCAGCAGCTTTGGGAACGAGCAGTACTTC,CASSFGNEQYF
few,TRBJ1-3,.,TRBV4-3,TGCGCCAGCAGCCAGCACCTTAGTGGAGGAAACACCATATATTTT,CASSQHLSGGNTIYF
.,TRBJ2-5,.,TRBV19,TGTGCCAGTAGTATATGGGGTGGGGAGACCCAGTACTTC,CASSIWGGETQYF
.,TRBJ2-7,TRBD1,TRBV11-2,TGTGCCAGCAGCTGGGGACAGTCCTACGAGCAGTACTTC,CASSWGQSYEQYF
once,TRBJ1-5,.,TRBV12-5,TGTGCTAGTGGCCAAGGGGGAAGCAATCAGCCCCAGCATTTT,CASGQGGSNQPQHF
.,TRBJ1-1,.,TRBV27,TGTGCCAGCAGTTTTTCGACAGGCGGATCTTTTGGGGACACTGAAGCTTTCTTT,CASSFSTGGSFGDTEAFF
.,TRBJ2-3,TRBD2,TRBV7-8,TGTGCCAGCAGCTTCGGACTAGCGGGGTACACAGATACGCAGTATTTT,CASSFGLAGYTDTQYF
.,TRBJ2-1,TRBD1,TRBV2,TGTGCCAGTGAGACAGGGGACTACAATGAGCAGTTCTTC,CASETGDYNEQFF
.,TRBJ2-7,TRBD1,TRBV29-1,TGCAGCGTTGCTCACAGGGGCTCCTACGAGCAGTACTTC,CSVAHRGSYEQYF
once,TRBJ1-2,.,TRBV18,TGTGCCAGCTCACCACCGAGCAGGGAGGGAGGCTACACCTTC,CASSPPSREGGYTF
.,TRBJ1-6,.,TRBV27,TGTGCCAGCAGAAGGTTGTTGAATTCACCCCTCCACTTT,CASRRLLNSPLHF
.,TRBJ1-1,.,TRBV7-3,TGTGCCAGCAGATACGCCGGGAACACTGAAGCTTTCTTT,CASRYAGNTEAFF
once,TRBJ2-1,.,TRBV3-1/TRBV3-2,TGTGCCAGCAGCCAAGATCCGGACAGCTACAATGAGCAGTTCTTC,CASSQDPDSYNEQFF
.,TRBJ2-1,.,TRBV7-9,TGTGCCAGCACCTCGGGACTCGGCTACAATGAGCAGTTCTTC,CASTSGLGYNEQFF
.,TRBJ2-3,.,TRBV11-1,TGTGCCAGCAGCCCGCAGACAGATACGCAGTATTTT,CASSPQTDTQYF
few,TRBJ2-7,.,TRBV5-1,TGCGCCAGCAGCTTGGAACATAACTCCTACGAGCAGTACTTC,CASSLEHNSYEQYF
.,TRBJ1-3,.,TRBV4-2,TGTGCCAGCAGCCAAGATCCGGGGTATGGAAACACCATATATTTT,CASSQDPGYGNTIYF